The T cell receptor (beta chain) under discussion was sequenced for a study of blood T cell repertoires in COVID-19 (dated by TCRdb to about 2020). Describing the broader study: Samples covering the acute and convalescent phases of COVID-19 were provided by collaborators in the United States, Italy and Spain. Nearly every sample came with metadata listing a de-identified subject ID, COVID-19 status, age in years and sex. The prospective study material was composed of cDNA or gDNA derived from T cells, B-cell-depleted T cells, or PBMCs. The dataset comprised deeply sampled blood TCRbeta repertoires from subjects exposed to, actively infected with, or recovered from COVID-19. Where available, HLA class I and class II types were taken from metadata supplied by the sample provider and were not determined by assay-based typing. A freely available public database, intended as a resource for researchers studying the immune response to SARS-CoV-2, is where the repertoires were released. The samples were drawn from the first 160 participants of the ongoing ImmuneRACE study and from 950 to 1,500 subjects provided by 6 global collaborators.

The immunoSEQ Assay, a bias-controlled multiplex PCR, was used to amplify TCRbeta CDR3 regions from genomic DNA. For the original study's pipeline: The number of nucleated cells in each sample was estimated from the amplification of reference gene primers within the assay. Sequence reads were collapsed and filtered to measure the absolute abundance of every unique TCRbeta CDR3 rearrangement. For each sample, productive Simpson clonality was calculated as the square root of Simpson's diversity index over productive rearrangements. This immuneACCESS table, as held by TCRdb, lists in-frame sequences with V and J called but not all clones. Of the missing ones, under half trace to an unresolved V gene in checked studies; the others have no known cause. Clone size and the V and J calls come from that table; the DNA yielded D and trimming. The table for this sample lists 470,000 or so clones; approximately 90% of them were counted only once. Together, the top ten hold roughly 4.3% of the sample.

Collaborating institutions collected whole blood in K2EDTA tubes following their own protocols. For TCRbeta analysis, collaborators shipped samples as frozen whole blood, isolated PBMCs, or DNA extracted from either of those sample types. Points the paper makes about the study in general: The amount of clinical and demographic metadata varied by source and participant and was provided uncurated.

In the germline V gene (reference sequence), CDR1 corresponds to LNHDA and CDR2 to SQIVND. The CDR3 sequence holds 14 residues, the cysteine and phenylalanine included. Here the CDR3 DNA is all that survives: 42 bases in frame from base 1. At the junction V is shortened by 5 bases and J by 4 bases; bases outside the gene matches: 7. In regard to this clone: Its antigen remains unidentified. No quality values exist for individual bases; no much larger clone is one base distant.

In this chain, TRBV19 is recombined with TRBJ2-5; TRBD2 matches 7 bases in the middle. Source material: peripheral blood. The sequence came from a woman in her 30s with acute or convalescent COVID-19. The bases read TGTGCCAGTAGTCGACGGGGGGACCCAGAGACCCAGTACTTC. It translates to CASSRRGDPETQYF.